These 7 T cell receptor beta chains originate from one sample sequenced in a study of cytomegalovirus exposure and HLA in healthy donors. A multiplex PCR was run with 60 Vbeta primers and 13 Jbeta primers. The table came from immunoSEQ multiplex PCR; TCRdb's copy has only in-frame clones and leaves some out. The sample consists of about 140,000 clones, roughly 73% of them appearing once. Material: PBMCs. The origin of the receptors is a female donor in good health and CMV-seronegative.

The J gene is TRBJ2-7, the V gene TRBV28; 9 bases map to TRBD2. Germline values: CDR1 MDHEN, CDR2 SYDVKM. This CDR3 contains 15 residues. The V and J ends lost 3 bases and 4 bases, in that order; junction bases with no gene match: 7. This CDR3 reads CASSLSLAGSYEQYF. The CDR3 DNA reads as TGTGCCAGCAGTTTGTCCCTAGCGGGATCTTACGAGCAGTACTTC. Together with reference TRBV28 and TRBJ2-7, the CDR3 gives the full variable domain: DVKVTQSSRYLVKRTGEKVFLECVQDMDHENMFWYRQDPGLGLRLIYFSYDVKMKEKGDIPEGYSVSREKKERFSLILESASTNQTSMYLCASSLSLAGSYEQYFGPGTRLTVT.

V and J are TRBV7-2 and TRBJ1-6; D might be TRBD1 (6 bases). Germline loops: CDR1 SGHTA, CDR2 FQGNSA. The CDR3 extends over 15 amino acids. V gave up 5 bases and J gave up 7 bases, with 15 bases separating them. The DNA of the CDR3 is TGTGCCAGCAGCACCCGGGACATACAAAATTCACCCCTCCACTTT. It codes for CASSTRDIQNSPLHF.

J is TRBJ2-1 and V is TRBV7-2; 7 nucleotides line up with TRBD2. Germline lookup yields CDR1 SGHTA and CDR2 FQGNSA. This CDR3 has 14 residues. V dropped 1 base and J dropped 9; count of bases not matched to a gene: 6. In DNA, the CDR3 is TGTGCCAGCAGCTTAGTTGGCGGGAGAGGTGAGCAGTTCTTC. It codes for CASSLVGGRGEQFF.

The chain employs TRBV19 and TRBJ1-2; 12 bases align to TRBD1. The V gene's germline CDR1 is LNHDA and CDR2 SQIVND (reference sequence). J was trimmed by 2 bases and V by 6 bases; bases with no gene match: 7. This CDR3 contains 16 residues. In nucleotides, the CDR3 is TGTGCCAGTAGACCGGGACAGGGGGCTTACAACTATGGCTACACCTTC. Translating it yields CASRPGQGAYNYGYTF.

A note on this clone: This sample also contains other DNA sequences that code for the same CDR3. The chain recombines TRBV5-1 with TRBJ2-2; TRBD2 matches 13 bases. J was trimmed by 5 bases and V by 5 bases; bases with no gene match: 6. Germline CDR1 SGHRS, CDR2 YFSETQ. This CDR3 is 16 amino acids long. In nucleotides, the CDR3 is TGCGCCAGCAGTCCTGGACTAGCGGGGGCTACCGGGGAGCTGTTTTTT. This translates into CASSPGLAGATGELFF.

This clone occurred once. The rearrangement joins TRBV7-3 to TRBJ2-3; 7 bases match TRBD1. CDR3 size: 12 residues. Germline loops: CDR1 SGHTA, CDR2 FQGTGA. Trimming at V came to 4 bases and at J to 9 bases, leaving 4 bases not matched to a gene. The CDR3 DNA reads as TGTGCCAGCAGCTCTCAAGGGGGCACGCAGTATTTT. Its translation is CASSSQGGTQYF.

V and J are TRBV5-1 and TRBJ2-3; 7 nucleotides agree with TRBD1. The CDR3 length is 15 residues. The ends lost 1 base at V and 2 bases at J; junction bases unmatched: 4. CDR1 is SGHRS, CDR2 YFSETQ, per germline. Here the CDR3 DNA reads TGCGCCAGCAGCTTGTACGACAGGGACACAGATACGCAGTATTTT. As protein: CASSLYDRDTDTQYF. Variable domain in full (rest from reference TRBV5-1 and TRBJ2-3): KAGVTQTPRYLIKTRGQQVTLSCSPISGHRSVSWYQQTPGQGLQFLFEYFSETQRNKGNFPGRFSGRQFSNSRSEMNVSTLELGDSALYLCASSLYDRDTDTQYFGPGTRLTVL.